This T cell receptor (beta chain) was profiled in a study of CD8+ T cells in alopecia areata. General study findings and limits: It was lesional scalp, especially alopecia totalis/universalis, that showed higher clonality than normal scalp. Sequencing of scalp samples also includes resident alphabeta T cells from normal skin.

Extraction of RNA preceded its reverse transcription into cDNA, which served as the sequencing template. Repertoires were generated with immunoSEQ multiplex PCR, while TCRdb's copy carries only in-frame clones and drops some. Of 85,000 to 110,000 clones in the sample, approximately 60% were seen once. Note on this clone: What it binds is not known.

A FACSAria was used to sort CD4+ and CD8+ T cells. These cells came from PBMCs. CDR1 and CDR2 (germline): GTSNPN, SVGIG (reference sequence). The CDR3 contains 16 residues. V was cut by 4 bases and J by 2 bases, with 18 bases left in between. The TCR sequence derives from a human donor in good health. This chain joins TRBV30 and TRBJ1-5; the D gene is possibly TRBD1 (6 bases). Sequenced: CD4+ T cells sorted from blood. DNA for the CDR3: TGTGCCTGGACACAGGGTCAACTCGATCGCAATCAGCCCCAGCATTTT. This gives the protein CAWTQGQLDRNQPQHF. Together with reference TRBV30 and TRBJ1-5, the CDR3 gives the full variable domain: SQTIHQWPATLVQPVGSPLSLECTVEGTSNPNLYWYRQAAGRGLQLLFYSVGIGQISSEVPQNLSASRPQDRQFILSSKKLLLSDSGFYLCAWTQGQLDRNQPQHFGDGTRLSIL.